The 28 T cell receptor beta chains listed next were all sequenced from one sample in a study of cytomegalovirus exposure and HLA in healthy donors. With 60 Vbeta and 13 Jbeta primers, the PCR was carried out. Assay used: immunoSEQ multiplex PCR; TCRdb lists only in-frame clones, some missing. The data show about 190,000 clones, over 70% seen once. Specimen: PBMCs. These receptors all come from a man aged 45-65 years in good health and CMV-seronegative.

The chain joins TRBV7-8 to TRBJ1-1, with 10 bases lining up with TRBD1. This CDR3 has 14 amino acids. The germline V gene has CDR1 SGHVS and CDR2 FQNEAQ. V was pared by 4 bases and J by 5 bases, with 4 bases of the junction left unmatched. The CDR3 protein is CASSSTGGWTEAFF. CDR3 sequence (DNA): TGTGCCAGCAGCTCGACAGGGGGCTGGACTGAAGCTTTCTTT.

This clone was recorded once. The CDR3 reads CASQGDEQYF. Here the CDR3 DNA reads TGTGCCAGCCAGGGGGACGAGCAGTACTTC. The genes are TRBV7-9 and TRBJ2-7, with 7 bases lining up with TRBD1. CDR1 SEHNR and CDR2 FQNEAQ come from the germline V gene (reference sequence). This CDR3 comprises 10 residues. V lost 8 bases, J lost 5 bases, and 0 bases stayed unmatched.

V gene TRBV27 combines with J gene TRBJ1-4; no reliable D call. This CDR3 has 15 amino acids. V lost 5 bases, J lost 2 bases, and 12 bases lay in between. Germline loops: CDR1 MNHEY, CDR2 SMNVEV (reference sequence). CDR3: CASSPGRSTNEKLFF. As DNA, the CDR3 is TGTGCCAGCAGTCCCGGAAGGAGTACTAATGAAAAACTGTTTTTT.

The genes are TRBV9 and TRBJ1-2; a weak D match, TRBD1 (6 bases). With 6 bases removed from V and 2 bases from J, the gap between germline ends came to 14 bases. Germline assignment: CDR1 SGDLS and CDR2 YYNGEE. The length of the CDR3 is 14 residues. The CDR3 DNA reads TGTGCCAGCACCCTGGGGACACTGAACTATGGCTACACCTTC. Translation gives CASTLGTLNYGYTF. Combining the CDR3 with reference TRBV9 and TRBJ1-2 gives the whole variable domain DSGVTQTPKHLITATGQRVTLRCSPRSGDLSVYWYQQSLDQGLQFLIQYYNGEERAKGNILERFSAQQFPDLHSELNLSSLELGDSALYFCASTLGTLNYGYTFGSGTRLTVV.

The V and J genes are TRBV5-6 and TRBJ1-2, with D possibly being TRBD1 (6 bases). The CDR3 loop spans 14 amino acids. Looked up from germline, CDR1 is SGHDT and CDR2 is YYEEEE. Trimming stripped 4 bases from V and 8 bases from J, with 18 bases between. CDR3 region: CASSTAKGGEGYTF. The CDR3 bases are TGTGCCAGCAGCACGGCCAAAGGGGGGGAAGGCTACACCTTC.

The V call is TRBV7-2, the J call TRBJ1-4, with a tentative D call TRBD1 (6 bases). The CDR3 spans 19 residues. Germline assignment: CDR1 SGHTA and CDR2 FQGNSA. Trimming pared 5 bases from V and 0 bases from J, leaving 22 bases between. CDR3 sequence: CASSNRGGALRATNEKLFF. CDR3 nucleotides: TGTGCCAGCAGCAATAGAGGGGGGGCGCTCCGTGCAACTAATGAAAAACTGTTTTTT.

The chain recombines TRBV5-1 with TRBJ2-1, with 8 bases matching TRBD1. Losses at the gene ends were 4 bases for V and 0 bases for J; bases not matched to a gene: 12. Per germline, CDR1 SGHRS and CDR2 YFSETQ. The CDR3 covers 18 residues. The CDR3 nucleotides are TGCGCCAGCAGCAGGGACAGGAGCGAGTGGGCCTCCTACAATGAGCAGTTCTTC. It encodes CASSRDRSEWASYNEQFF.

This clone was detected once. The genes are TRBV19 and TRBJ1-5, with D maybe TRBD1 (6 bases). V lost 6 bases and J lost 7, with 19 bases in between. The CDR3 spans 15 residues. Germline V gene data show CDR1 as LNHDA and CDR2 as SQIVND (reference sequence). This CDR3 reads CASSTGTRGHQPQHF. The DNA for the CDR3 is TGTGCCAGTAGCACTGGGACAAGGGGACACCAGCCCCAGCATTTT.

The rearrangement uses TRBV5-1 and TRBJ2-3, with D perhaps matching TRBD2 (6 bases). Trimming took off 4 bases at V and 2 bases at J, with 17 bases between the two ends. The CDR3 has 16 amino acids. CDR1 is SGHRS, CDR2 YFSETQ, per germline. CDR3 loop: CASSPDGGPSTDTQYF. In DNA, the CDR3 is TGCGCCAGCAGCCCAGACGGGGGACCATCCACAGATACGCAGTATTTT.

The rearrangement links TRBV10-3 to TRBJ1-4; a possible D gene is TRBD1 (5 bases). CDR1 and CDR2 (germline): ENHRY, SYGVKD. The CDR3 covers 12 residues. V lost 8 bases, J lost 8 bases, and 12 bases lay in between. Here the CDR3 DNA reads TGTGCCATCGGCGGGGGGAGAGAAAAACTGTTTTTT. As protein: CAIGGGREKLFF.

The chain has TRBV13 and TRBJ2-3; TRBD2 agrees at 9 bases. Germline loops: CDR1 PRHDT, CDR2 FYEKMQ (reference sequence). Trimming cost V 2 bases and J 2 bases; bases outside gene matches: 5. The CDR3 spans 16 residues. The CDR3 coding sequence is TGTGCCAGCAGCTTACTGCGGGGGGGCAACACAGATACGCAGTATTTT. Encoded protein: CASSLLRGGNTDTQYF. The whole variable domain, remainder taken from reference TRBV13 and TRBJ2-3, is AAGVIQSPRHLIKEKRETATLKCYPIPRHDTVYWYQQGPGQDPQFLISFYEKMQSDKGSIPDRFSAQQFSDYHSELNMSSLELGDSALYFCASSLLRGGNTDTQYFGPGTRLTVL.

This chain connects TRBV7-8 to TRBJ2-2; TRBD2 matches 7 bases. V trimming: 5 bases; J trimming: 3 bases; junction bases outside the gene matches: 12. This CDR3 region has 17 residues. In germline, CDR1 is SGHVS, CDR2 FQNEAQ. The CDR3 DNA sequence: TGTGCCAGCAGCCCACCAATTGGGACTACGGACACCGGGGAGCTGTTTTTT. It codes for CASSPPIGTTDTGELFF.

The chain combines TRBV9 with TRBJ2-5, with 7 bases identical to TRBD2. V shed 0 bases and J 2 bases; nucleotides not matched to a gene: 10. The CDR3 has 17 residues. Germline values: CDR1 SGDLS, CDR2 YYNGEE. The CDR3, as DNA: TGTGCCAGCAGCGTAGCGGGGGGTGTGCGGAGTCAAGAGACCCAGTACTTC. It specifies CASSVAGGVRSQETQYF.

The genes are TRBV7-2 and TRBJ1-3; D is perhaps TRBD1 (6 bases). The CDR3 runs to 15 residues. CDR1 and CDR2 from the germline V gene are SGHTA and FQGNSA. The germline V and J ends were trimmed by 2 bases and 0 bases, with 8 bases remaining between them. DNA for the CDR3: TGTGCCAGCAGCTTAAGGGACAACTCTGGAAACACCATATATTTT. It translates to CASSLRDNSGNTIYF.

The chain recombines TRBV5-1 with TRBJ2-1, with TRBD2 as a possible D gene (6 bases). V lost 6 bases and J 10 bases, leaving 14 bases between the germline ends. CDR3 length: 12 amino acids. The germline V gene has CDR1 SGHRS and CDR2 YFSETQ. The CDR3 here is CASITTRGEQFF. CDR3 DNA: TGCGCCAGCATTACCACTCGGGGGGAGCAGTTCTTC.

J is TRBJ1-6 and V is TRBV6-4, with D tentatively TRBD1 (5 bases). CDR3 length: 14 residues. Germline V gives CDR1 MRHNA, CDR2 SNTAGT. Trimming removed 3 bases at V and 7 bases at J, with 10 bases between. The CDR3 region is CASSEGLANSPLHF. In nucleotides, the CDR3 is TGTGCCAGCAGTGAGGGGCTGGCGAATTCACCCCTCCACTTT.

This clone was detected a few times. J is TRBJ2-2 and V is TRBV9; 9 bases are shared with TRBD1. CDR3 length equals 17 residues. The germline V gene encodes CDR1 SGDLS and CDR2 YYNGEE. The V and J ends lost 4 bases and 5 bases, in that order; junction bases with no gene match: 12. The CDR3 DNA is TGTGCCAGCAGCCCTCGTCCCGGGACAGGGAGGACCGGGGAGCTGTTTTTT. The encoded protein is CASSPRPGTGRTGELFF.

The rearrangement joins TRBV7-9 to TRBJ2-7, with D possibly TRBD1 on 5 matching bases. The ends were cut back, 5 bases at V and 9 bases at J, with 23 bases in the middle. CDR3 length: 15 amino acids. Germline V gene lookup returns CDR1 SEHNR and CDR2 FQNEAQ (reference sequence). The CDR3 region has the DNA TGTGCCAGCAGCCAAGACAGTTCTGGAACGACGGGGCAGTACTTC. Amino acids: CASSQDSSGTTGQYF.

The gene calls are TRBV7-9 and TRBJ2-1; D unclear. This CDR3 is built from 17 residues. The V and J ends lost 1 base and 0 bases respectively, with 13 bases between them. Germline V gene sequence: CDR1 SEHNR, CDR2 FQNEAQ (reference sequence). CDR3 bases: TGTGCCAGCAGCTTAGGTACGCCATTGAGCTCCTACAATGAGCAGTTCTTC. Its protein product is CASSLGTPLSSYNEQFF.

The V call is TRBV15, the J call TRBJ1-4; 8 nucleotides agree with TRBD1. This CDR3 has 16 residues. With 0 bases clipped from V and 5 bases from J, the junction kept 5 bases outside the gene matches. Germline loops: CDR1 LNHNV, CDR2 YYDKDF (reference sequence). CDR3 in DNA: TGTGCCACCAGCAGAGATCTTGGACAGGGCAATGAAAAACTGTTTTTT. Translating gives CATSRDLGQGNEKLFF.

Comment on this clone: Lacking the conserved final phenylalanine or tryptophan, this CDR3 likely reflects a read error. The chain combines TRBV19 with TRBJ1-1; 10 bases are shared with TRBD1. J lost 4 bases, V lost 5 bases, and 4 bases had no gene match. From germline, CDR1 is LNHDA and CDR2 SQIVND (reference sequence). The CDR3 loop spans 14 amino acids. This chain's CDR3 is CASSSTGGGTEAFL. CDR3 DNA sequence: TGTGCCAGTAGTTCGACAGGGGGCGGCACTGAAGCTTTCCTT.

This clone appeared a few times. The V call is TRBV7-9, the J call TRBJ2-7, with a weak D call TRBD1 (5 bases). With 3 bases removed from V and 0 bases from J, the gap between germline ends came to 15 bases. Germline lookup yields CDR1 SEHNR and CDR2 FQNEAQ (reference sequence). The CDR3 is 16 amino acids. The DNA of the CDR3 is TGTGCCAGCAGCTTCGAGCAGGGCCCTTTCTCCTACGAGCAGTACTTC. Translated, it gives CASSFEQGPFSYEQYF.

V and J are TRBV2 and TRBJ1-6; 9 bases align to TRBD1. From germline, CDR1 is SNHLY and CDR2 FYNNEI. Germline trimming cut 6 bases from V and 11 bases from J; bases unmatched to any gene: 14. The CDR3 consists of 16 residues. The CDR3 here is CASSPGTGRVGPPLHF. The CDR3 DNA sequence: TGTGCCAGCAGCCCCGGGACAGGGAGGGTCGGGCCACCCCTCCACTTT.

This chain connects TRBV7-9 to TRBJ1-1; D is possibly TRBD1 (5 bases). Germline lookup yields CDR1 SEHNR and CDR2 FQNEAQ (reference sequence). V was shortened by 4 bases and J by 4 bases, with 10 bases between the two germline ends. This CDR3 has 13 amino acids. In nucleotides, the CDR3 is TGTGCCAGCAGCTCTGTTAGGGGCACTGAAGCTTTCTTT. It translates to CASSSVRGTEAFF.

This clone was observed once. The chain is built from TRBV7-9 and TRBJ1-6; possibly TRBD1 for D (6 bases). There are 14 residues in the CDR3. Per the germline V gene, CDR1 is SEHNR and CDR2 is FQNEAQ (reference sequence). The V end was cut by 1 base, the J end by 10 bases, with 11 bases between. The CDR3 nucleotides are TGTGCCAGCAGCTTAGGTCAGGGGCAATCACCCCTCCACTTT. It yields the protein CASSLGQGQSPLHF.

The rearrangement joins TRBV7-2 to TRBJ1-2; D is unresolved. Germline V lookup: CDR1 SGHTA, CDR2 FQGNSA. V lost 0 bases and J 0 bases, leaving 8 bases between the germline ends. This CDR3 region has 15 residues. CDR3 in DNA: TGTGCCAGCAGCTTAGCGCGGGGAGCTAACTATGGCTACACCTTC. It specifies CASSLARGANYGYTF.

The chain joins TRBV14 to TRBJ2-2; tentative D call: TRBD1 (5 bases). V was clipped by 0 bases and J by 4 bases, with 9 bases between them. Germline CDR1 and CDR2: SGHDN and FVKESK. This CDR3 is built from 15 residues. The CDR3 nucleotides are TGTGCCAGCAGCCAAGAGGGGCGAGCCACCGGGGAGCTGTTTTTT. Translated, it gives CASSQEGRATGELFF.

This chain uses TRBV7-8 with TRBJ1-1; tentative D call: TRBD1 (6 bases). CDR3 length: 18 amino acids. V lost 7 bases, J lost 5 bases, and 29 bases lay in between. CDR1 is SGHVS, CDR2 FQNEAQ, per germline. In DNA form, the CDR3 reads TGTGCCAGCACCACCTCCTCCGGTGCGGGGGGGCGGGGGACTGAAGCTTTCTTT. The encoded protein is CASTTSSGAGGRGTEAFF. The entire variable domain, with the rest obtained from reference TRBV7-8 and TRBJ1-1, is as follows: GAGVSQSPRYKVAKRGQDVALRCDPISGHVSLFWYQQALGQGPEFLTYFQNEAQLDKSGLPSDRFFAERPEGSVSTLKIQRTQQEDSAVYLCASTTSSGAGGRGTEAFFGQGTRLTVV.